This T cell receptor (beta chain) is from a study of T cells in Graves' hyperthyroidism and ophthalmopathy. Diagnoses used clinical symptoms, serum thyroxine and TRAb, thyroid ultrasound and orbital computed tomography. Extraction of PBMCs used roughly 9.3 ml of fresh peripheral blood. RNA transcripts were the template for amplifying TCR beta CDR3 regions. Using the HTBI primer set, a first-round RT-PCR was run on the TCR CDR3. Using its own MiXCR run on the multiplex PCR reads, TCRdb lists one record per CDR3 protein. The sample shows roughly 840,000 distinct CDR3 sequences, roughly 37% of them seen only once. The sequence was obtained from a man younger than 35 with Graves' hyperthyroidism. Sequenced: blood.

The CDR3 spells CASSDLKGAGTETQYF. CDR3 in DNA: TGTGCCAGCAGTGATTTAAAGGGGGCCGGGACAGAGACCCAGTACTTC. This rearrangement joins TRBV2 to TRBJ2-5; 7 bases agree with TRBD1. The CDR3 is 16 amino acids. J gave up 4 bases and V 3 bases, and 11 bases lay outside the gene matches. Germline V gene data show CDR1 as SNHLY and CDR2 as FYNNEI.